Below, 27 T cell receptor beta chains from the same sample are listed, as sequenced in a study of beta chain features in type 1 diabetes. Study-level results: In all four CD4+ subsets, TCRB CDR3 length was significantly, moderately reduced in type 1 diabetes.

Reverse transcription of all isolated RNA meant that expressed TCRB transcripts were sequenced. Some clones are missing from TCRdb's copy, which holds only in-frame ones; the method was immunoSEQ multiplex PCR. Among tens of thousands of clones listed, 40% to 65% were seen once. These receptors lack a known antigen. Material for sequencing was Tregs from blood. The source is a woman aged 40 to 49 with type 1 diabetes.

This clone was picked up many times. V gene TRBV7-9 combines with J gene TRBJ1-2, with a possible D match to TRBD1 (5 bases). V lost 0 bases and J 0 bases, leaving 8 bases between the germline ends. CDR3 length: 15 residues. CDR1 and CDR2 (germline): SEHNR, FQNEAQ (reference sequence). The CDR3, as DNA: TGTGCCAGCAGCTTAGCCGTGACAGCTAACTATGGCTACACCTTC. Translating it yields CASSLAVTANYGYTF. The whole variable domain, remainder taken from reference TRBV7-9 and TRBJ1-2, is DTGVSQNPRHKITKRGQNVTFRCDPISEHNRLYWYRQTLGQGPEFLTYFQNEAQLEKSRLLSDRFSAERPKGSFSTLEIQRTEQGDSAMYLCASSLAVTANYGYTFGSGTRLTVV.

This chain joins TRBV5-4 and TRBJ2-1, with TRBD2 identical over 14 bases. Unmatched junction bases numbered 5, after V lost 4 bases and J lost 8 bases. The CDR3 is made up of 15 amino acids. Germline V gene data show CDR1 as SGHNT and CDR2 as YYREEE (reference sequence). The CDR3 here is CASSPGLAGVHEQFF. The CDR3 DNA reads TGTGCCAGCAGCCCGGGACTAGCGGGAGTGCATGAGCAGTTCTTC.

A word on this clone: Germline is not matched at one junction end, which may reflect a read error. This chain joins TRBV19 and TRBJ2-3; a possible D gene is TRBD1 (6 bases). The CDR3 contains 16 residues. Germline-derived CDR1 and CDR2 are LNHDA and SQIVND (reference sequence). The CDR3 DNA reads TGTGCCAGTGGTATTGGAGCAGGGGCTAGCACAGATACGCAGTATTTT. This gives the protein CASGIGAGASTDTQYF.

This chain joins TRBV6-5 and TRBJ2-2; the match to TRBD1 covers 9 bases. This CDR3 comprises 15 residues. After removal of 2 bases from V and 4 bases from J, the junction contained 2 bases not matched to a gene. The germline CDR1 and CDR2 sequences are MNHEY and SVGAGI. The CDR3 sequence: CASSYKGQGTGELFF. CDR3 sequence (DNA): TGTGCCAGCAGTTACAAGGGACAGGGCACCGGGGAGCTGTTTTTT.

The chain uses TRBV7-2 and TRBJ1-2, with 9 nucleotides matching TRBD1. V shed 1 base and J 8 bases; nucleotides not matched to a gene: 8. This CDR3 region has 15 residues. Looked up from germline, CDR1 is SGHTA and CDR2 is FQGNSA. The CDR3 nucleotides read TGTGCCAGCAGCTTAGGCTGGGACAGGGAGGACGGCTACACCTTC. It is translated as CASSLGWDREDGYTF.

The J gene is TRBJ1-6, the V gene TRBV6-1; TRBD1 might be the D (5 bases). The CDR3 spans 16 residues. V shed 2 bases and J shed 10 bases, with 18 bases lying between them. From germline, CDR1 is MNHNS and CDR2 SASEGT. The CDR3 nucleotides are TGTGCCAGCAGTGAACGTTCAGGGAGGAACGGATCACCCCTCCACTTT. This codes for CASSERSGRNGSPLHF.

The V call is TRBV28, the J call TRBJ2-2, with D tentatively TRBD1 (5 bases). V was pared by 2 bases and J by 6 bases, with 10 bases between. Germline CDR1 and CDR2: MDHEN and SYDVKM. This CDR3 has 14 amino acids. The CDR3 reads CASSLPDRAGELFF. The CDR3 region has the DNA TGTGCCAGCAGTTTACCCGACAGAGCCGGGGAGCTGTTTTTT.

The CDR3 sequence is CASSPGTGAPGEQYF. Written as DNA, the CDR3 is TGTGCCAGCAGCCCCGGGACAGGAGCCCCCGGCGAGCAGTACTTC. The chain has TRBV11-3 and TRBJ2-7; TRBD1 aligns across 8 bases. The CDR3 has 15 amino acids. Trimming took 5 bases from V and 6 from J; bases not matched to a gene: 12. Germline V CDR1 and CDR2: SGHNT, YENEEA.

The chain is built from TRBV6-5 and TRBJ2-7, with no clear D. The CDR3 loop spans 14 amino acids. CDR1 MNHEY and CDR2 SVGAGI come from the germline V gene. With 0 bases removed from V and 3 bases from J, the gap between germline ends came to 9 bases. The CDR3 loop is CASSYSRAVYEQYF. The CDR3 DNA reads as TGTGCCAGCAGTTACTCGAGAGCCGTCTACGAGCAGTACTTC.

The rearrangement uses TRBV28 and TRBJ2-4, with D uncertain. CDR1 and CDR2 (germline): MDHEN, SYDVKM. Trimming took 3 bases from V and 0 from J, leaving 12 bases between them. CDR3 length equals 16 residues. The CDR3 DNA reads TGTGCCAGCAGTTTCTCAGGTCTTTTAGCCAAAAACATTCAGTACTTC. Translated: CASSFSGLLAKNIQYF.

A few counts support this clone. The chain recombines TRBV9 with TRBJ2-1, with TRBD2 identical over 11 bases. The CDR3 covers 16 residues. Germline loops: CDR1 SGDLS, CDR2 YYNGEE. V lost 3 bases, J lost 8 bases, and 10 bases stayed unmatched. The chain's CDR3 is CASSGLAGPRGHEQFF. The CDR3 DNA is TGTGCCAGCAGCGGACTAGCGGGACCCAGGGGCCATGAGCAGTTCTTC.

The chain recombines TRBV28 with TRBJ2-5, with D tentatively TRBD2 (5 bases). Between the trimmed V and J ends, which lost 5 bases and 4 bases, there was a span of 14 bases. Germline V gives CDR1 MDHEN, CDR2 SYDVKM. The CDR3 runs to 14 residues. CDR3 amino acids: CASSTTRMGETQYF. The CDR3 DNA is TGTGCCAGCAGTACCACTAGAATGGGAGAGACCCAGTACTTC.

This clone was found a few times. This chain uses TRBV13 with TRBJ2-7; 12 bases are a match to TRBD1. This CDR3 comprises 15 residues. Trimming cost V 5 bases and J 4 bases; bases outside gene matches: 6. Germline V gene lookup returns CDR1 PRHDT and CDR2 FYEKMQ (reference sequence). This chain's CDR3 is CASSPGTGGGYEQYF. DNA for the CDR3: TGTGCCAGCAGCCCAGGGACAGGGGGCGGGTACGAGCAGTACTTC.

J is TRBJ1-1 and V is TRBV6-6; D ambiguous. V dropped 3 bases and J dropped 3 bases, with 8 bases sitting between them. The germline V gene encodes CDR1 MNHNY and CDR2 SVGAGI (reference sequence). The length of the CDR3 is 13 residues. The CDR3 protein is CASSYKGDTEAFF. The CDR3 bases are TGTGCCAGCAGTTATAAAGGAGACACTGAAGCTTTCTTT.

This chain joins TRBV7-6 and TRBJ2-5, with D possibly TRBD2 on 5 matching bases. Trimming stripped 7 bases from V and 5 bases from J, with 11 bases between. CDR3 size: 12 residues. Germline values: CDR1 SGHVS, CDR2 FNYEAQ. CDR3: CASTRGVETQYF. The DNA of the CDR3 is TGTGCCAGCACCCGGGGAGTGGAGACCCAGTACTTC.

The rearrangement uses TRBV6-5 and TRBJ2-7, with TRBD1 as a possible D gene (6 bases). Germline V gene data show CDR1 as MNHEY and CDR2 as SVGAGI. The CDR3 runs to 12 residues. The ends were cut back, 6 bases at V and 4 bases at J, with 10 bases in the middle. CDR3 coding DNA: TGTGCCAGCAGGAAACAGGGATACGAGCAGTACTTC. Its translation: CASRKQGYEQYF.

The CDR3 protein is CATSGSSRQGREKLFF. For the CDR3, the DNA is TGTGCCACCAGCGGGTCCTCTCGACAGGGTCGAGAAAAACTGTTTTTT. The chain links TRBV15 to TRBJ1-4; TRBD1 matches 7 bases. Unmatched junction bases numbered 14, after V lost 5 bases and J lost 8 bases. The CDR3 loop spans 16 amino acids. Germline V gene sequence: CDR1 LNHNV, CDR2 YYDKDF (reference sequence). The whole variable domain, filled in from reference TRBV15 and TRBJ1-4, reads DAMVIQNPRYQVTQFGKPVTLSCSQTLNHNVMYWYQQKSSQAPKLLFHYYDKDFNNEADTPDNFQSRRPNTSFCFLDIRSPGLGDTAMYLCATSGSSRQGREKLFFGSGTQLSVL.

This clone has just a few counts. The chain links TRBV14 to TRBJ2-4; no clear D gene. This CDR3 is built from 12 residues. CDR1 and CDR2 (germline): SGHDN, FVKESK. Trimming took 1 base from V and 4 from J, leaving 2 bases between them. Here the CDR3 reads CASSQVKNIQYF. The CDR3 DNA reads TGTGCCAGCAGCCAAGTAAAAAACATTCAGTACTTC.

The CDR3 DNA sequence: TGTGCCAGCAGCTTAGCCCGGACAGGGGCTAGATATGGCTACACCTTC. Translation gives CASSLARTGARYGYTF. The chain joins TRBV7-2 to TRBJ1-2; 9 nucleotides line up with TRBD1. The CDR3 extends over 16 amino acids. Trimming took 0 bases from V and 5 from J; bases not matched to a gene: 7. Germline assignment: CDR1 SGHTA and CDR2 FQGNSA. The full variable domain, with the rest looked up from reference TRBV7-2 and TRBJ1-2, is GAGVSQSPSNKVTEKGKDVELRCDPISGHTALYWYRQSLGQGLEFLIYFQGNSAPDKSGLPSDRFSAERTGGSVSTLTIQRTQQEDSAVYLCASSLARTGARYGYTFGSGTRLTVV.

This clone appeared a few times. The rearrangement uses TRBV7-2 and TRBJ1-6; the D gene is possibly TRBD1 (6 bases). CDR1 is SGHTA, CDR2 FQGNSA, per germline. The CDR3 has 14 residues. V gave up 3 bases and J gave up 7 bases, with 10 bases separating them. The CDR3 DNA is TGTGCCAGCAGCTTGCAGGGGCGGAATTCACCCCTCCACTTT. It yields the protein CASSLQGRNSPLHF.

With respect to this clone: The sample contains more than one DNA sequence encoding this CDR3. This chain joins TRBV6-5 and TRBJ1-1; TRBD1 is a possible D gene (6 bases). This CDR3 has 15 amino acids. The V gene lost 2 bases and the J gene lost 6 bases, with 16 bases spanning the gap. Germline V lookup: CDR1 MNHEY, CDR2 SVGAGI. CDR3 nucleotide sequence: TGTGCCAGCAGTTACGGCAACAGGGCTGGGGCTGAAGCTTTCTTT. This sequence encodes CASSYGNRAGAEAFF.

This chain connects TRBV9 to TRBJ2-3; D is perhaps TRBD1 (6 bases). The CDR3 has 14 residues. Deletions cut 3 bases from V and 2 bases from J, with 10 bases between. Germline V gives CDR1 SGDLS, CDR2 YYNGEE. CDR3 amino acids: CASSARGSTDTQYF. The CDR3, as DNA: TGTGCCAGCAGCGCCAGGGGATCCACAGATACGCAGTATTTT.

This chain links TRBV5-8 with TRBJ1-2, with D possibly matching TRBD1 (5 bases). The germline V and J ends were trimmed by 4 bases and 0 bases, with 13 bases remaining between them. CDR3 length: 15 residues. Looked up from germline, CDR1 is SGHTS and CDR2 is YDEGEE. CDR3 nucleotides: TGTGCCAGCAGCACCCGTGGGGCCGCTAACTATGGCTACACCTTC. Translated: CASSTRGAANYGYTF.

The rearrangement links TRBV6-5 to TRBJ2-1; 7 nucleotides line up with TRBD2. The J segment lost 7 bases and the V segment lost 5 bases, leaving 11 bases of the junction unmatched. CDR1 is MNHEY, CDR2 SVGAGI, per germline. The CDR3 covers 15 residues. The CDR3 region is CASSPLGGSSNEQFF. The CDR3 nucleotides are TGTGCCAGCAGTCCCTTGGGGGGGAGTAGTAATGAGCAGTTCTTC.

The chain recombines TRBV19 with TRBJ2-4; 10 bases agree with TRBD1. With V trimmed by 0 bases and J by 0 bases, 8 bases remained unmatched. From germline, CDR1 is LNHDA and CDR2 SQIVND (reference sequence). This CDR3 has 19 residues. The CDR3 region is CASSIETGQGFLAKNIQYF. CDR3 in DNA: TGTGCCAGTAGTATAGAAACGGGACAGGGGTTTTTAGCCAAAAACATTCAGTACTTC.

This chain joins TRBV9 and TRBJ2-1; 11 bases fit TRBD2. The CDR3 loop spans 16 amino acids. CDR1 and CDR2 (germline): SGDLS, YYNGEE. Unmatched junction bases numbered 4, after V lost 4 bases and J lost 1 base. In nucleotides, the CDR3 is TGTGCCAGCAGCTTCGGGACTAGCGGATCCTACAATGAGCAGTTCTTC. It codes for CASSFGTSGSYNEQFF.

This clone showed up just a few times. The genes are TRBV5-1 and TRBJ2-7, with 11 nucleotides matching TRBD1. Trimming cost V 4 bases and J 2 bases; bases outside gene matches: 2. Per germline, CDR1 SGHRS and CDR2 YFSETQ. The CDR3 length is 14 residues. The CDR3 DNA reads TGCGCCAGCAGCCTGGGACAGGGGGCCTACGAGCAGTACTTC. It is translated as CASSLGQGAYEQYF. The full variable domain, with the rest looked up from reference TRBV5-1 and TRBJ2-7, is KAGVTQTPRYLIKTRGQQVTLSCSPISGHRSVSWYQQTPGQGLQFLFEYFSETQRNKGNFPGRFSGRQFSNSRSEMNVSTLELGDSALYLCASSLGQGAYEQYFGPGTRLTVT.